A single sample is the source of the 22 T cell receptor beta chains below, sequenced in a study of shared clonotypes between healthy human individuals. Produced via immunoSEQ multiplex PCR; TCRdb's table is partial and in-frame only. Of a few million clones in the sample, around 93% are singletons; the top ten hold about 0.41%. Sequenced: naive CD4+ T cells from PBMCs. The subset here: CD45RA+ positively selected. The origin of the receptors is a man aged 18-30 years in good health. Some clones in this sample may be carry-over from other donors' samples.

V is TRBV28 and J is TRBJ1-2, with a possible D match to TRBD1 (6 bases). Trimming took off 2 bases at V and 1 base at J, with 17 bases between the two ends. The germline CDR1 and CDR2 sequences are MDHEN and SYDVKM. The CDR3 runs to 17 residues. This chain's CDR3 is CASSLRRGARGNYGYTF. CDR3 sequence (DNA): TGTGCCAGCAGTTTAAGGCGGGGGGCGAGAGGTAACTATGGCTACACCTTC.

In DNA form, the CDR3 reads TGTGCCAGCAGCCCCCCGGGCACAGATACGCAGTATTTT. The encoded protein is CASSPPGTDTQYF. The rearrangement joins TRBV11-3 to TRBJ2-3, with D hard to call. V was pared by 5 bases and J by 1 base, with 7 bases between. Germline lookup yields CDR1 SGHNT and CDR2 YENEEA. The CDR3 loop spans 13 amino acids. The full variable domain, in which reference TRBV11-3 and TRBJ2-3 provide the parts outside the CDR3, is EAGVVQSPRYKIIEKKQPVAFWCNPISGHNTLYWYLQNLGQGPELLIRYENEEAVDDSQLPKDRFSAERLKGVDSTLKIQPAELGDSAVYLCASSPPGTDTQYFGPGTRLTVL.

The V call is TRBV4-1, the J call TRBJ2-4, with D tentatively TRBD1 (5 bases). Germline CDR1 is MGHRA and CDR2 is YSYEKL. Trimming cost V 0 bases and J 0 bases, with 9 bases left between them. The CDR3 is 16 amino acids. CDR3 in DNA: TGCGCCAGCAGCCAAGAAGGGGTCTTAGCCAAAAACATTCAGTACTTC. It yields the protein CASSQEGVLAKNIQYF.

In DNA, the CDR3 is TGTGCCGGGGACAGGGACGGCTATGGCTACACCTTC. The encoded protein is CAGDRDGYGYTF. The chain joins TRBV7-9 to TRBJ1-2, with 9 bases that match TRBD1. Germline lookup yields CDR1 SEHNR and CDR2 FQNEAQ (reference sequence). The CDR3 length is 12 residues. The junction had 5 bases not matched to a gene; V was cut back by 11 bases and J by 4 bases.

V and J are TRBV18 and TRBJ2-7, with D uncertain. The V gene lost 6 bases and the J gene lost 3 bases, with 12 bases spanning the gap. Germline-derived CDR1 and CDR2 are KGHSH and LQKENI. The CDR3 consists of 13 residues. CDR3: CASSPGPRYEQYF. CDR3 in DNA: TGTGCCAGCTCGCCTGGACCCCGCTACGAGCAGTACTTC.

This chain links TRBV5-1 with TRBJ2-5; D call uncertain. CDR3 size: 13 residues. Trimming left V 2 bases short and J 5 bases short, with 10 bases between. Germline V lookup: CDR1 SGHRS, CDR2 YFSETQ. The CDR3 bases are TGCGCCAGCAGCTTTATTTCTGAGGAGACCCAGTACTTC. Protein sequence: CASSFISEETQYF. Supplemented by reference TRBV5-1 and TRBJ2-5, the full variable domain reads KAGVTQTPRYLIKTRGQQVTLSCSPISGHRSVSWYQQTPGQGLQFLFEYFSETQRNKGNFPGRFSGRQFSNSRSEMNVSTLELGDSALYLCASSFISEETQYFGPGTRLLVL.

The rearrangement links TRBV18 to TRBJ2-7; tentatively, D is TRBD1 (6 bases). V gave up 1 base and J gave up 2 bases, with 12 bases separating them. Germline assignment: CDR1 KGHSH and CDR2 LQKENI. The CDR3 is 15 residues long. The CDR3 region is CASSPLQGEAYEQYF. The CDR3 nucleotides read TGTGCCAGCTCACCACTACAGGGTGAGGCCTACGAGCAGTACTTC.

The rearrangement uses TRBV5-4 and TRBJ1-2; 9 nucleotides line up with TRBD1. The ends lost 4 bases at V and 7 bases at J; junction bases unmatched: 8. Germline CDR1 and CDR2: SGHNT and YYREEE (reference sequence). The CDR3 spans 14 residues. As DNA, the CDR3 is TGTGCCAGCAGCGTACAGGGGGCTAGAATTGGCTACACCTTC. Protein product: CASSVQGARIGYTF.

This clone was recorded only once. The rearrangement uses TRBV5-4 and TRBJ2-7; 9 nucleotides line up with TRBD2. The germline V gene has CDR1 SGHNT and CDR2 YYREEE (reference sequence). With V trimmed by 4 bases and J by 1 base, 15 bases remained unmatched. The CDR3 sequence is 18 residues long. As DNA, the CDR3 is TGTGCCAGCAGCGACAAGGAACGAGCGGGAGGATCTTCCTACGAGCAGTACTTC. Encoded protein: CASSDKERAGGSSYEQYF.

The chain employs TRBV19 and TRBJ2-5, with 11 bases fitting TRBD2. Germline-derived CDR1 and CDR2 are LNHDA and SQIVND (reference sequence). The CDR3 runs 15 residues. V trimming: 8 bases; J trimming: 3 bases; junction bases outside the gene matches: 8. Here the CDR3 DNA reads TGTGCCAGTCGCACTAGCGGGGGATTAAAAGAGACCCAGTACTTC. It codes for CASRTSGGLKETQYF. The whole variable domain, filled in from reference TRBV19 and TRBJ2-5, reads DGGITQSPKYLFRKEGQNVTLSCEQNLNHDAMYWYRQDPGQGLRLIYYSQIVNDFQKGDIAEGYSVSREKKESFPLTVTSAQKNPTAFYLCASRTSGGLKETQYFGPGTRLLVL.

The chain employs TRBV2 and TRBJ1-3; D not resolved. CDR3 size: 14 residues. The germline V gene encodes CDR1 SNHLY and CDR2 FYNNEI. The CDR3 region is CAGSRGFSGNTIYF. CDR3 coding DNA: TGTGCAGGATCCCGGGGATTCTCTGGAAACACCATATATTTT.

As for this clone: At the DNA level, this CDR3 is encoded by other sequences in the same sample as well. The CDR3 reads CASSYRQGDGYTF. The CDR3 region has the DNA TGTGCCAGCAGTTACCGACAGGGTGATGGCTACACCTTC. The chain is built from TRBV6-6 and TRBJ1-2; 7 bases fit TRBD1. V was clipped by 2 bases and J by 6 bases; unmatched bases: 3. Germline loops: CDR1 MNHNY, CDR2 SVGAGI (reference sequence). This CDR3 spans 13 amino acids.

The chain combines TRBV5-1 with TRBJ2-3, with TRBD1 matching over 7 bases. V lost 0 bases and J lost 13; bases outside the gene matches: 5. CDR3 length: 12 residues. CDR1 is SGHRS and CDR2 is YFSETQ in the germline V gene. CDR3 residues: CASSLEQGFKYF. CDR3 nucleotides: TGCGCCAGCAGCTTGGAACAGGGGTTTAAGTATTTT. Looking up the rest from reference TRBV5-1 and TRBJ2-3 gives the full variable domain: KAGVTQTPRYLIKTRGQQVTLSCSPISGHRSVSWYQQTPGQGLQFLFEYFSETQRNKGNFPGRFSGRQFSNSRSEMNVSTLELGDSALYLCASSLEQGFKYFGPGTRLTVL.

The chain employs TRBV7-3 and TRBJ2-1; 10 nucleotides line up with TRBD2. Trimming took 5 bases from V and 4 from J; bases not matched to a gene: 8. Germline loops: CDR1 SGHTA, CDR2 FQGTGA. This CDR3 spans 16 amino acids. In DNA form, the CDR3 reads TGTGCCAGCAGCGTAGGACTAGCGGCTTCGTACAATGAGCAGTTCTTC. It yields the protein CASSVGLAASYNEQFF.

The CDR3 nucleotides read TGTGCCAGCAGTTCCGGGACAGGGGATTATAGCAATCAGCCCCAGCATTTT. Translation gives CASSSGTGDYSNQPQHF. The rearrangement joins TRBV27 to TRBJ1-5; 10 bases line up with TRBD1. Trimming took 4 bases from V and 0 from J; bases not matched to a gene: 6. Germline loops: CDR1 MNHEY, CDR2 SMNVEV (reference sequence). The CDR3 covers 17 residues.

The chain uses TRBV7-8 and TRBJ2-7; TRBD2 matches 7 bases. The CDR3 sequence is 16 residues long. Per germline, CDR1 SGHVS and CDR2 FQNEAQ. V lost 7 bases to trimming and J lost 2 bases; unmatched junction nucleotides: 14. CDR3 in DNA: TGTGCCAGCACAACACCCCCCCCTCGGGGGGCCTACGAGCAGTACTTC. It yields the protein CASTTPPPRGAYEQYF.

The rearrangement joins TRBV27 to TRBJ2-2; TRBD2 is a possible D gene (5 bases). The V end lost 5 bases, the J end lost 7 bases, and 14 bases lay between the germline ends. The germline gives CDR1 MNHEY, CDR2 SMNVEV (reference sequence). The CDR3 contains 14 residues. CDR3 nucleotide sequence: TGTGCCAGCAGTACCGACCTGGGAGTCGGGGAGCTGTTTTTT. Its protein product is CASSTDLGVGELFF.

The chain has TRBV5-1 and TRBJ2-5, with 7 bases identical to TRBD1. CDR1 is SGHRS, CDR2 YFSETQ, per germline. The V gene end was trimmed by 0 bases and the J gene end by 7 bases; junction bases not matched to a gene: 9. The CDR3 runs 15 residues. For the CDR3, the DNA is TGCGCCAGCAGCTTGGGTGGACAGGTGGGCCCGACCCAGTACTTC. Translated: CASSLGGQVGPTQYF.

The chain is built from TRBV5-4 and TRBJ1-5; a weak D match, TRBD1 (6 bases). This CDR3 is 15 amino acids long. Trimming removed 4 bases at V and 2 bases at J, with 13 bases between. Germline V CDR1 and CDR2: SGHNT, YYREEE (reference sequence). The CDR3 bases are TGTGCCAGCAGCGCCGGGGGCGACGGCAATCAGCCCCAGCATTTT. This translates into CASSAGGDGNQPQHF.

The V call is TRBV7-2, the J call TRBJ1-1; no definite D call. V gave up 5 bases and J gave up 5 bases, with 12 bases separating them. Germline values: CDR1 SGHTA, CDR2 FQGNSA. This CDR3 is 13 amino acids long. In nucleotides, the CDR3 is TGTGCCAGCAGCCGTCTCCAGGCAACTGAAGCTTTCTTT. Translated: CASSRLQATEAFF. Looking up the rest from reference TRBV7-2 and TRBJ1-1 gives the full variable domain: GAGVSQSPSNKVTEKGKDVELRCDPISGHTALYWYRQSLGQGLEFLIYFQGNSAPDKSGLPSDRFSAERTGGSVSTLTIQRTQQEDSAVYLCASSRLQATEAFFGQGTRLTVV.

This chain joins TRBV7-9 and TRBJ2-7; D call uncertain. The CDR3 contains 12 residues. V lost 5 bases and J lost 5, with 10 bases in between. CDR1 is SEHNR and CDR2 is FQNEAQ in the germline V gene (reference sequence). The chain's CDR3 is CASSPDIHEQYF. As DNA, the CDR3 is TGTGCCAGCAGCCCCGACATTCACGAGCAGTACTTC.

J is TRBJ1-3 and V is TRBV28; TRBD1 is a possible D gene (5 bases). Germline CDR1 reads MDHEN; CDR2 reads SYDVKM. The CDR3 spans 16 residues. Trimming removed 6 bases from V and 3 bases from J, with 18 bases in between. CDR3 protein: CASSSFGRGNGNTIYF. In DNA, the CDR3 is TGTGCCAGCAGCTCCTTTGGTCGGGGGAATGGAAACACCATATATTTT. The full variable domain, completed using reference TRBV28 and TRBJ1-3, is DVKVTQSSRYLVKRTGEKVFLECVQDMDHENMFWYRQDPGLGLRLIYFSYDVKMKEKGDIPEGYSVSREKKERFSLILESASTNQTSMYLCASSSFGRGNGNTIYFGEGSWLTVV.